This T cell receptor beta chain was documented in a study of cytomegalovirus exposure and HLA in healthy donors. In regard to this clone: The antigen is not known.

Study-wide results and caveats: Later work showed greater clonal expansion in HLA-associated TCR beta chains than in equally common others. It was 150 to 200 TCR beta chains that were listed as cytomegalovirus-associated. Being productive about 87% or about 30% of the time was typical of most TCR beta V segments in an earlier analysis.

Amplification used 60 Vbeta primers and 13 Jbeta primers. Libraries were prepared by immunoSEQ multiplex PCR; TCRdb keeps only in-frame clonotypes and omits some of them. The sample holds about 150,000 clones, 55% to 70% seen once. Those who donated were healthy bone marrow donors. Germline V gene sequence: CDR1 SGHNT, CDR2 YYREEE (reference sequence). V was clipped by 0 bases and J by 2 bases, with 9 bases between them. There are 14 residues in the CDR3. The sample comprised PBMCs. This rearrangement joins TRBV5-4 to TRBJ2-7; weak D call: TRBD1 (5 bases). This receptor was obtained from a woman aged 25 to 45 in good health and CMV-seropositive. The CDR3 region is CASSLGGQTYEQYF. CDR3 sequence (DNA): TGTGCCAGCAGCTTGGGGGGCCAGACCTACGAGCAGTACTTC.